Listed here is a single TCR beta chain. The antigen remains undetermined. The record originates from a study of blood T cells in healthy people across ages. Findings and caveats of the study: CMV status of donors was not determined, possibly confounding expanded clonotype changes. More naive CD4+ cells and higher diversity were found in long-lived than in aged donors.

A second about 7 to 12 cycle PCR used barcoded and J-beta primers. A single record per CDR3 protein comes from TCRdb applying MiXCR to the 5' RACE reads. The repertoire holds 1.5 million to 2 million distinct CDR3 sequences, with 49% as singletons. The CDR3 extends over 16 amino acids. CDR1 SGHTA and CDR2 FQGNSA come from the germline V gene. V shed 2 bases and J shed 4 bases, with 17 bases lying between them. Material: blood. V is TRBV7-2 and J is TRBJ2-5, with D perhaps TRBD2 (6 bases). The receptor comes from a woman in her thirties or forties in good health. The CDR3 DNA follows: TGTGCCAGCAGCTTATCCGCGGGGTTTGAGGGAGAGACCCAGTACTTC. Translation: CASSLSAGFEGETQYF.